This T cell receptor (beta chain) was captured in a study of T cells in Graves' hyperthyroidism and ophthalmopathy. There are 13 residues in the CDR3. Germline-derived CDR1 and CDR2 are WSHSY and SAAADI. With 3 bases removed from V and 6 bases from J, the gap between germline ends came to 11 bases. This clonotype has a count of ten or more. TCR beta CDR3 regions were amplified from RNA. The HTBI primer set drove a first-round RT-PCR of the TCR CDR3. TCRdb used MiXCR to reprocess the multiplex PCR reads, holding one entry per CDR3 protein. The table records about 680,000 distinct CDR3 sequences, just over 35% of them present only once.

The sample taken for sequencing was blood. This rearrangement joins TRBV10-2 to TRBJ1-1; no clear D. This TCR came from a woman aged 35 to 49 with Graves' hyperthyroidism. The CDR3 loop reads CASSEAVLPEAFF. DNA of the CDR3: TGCGCCAGCAGTGAAGCGGTTTTACCTGAAGCTTTCTTT.